This T cell receptor beta chain was sequenced for a study of OX40 agonist ivuxolimab in advanced cancers. Patients had blood sampled at baseline and again on cycle 4 day 1 and cycle 7 day 1. This CDR3 region has 14 residues. With 8 bases clipped from V and 6 bases from J, the junction kept 10 bases outside the gene matches. In germline, CDR1 is SNHLY, CDR2 FYNNEI. Assay used: immunoSEQ multiplex PCR; TCRdb lists only in-frame clones, some missing. This table has 70,000 to 95,000 clones, approximately 94% appearing once. As to this clone: Its antigen is not known.

Overall study findings and caveats: Blood T cells, both CD4+ and CD8+, expanded clonally by week 6 at 0.1 to 3.0 mg/kg.

The sequences come from CD4+ or CD8+ T cells sorted from blood, collected in a trial of the OX40 agonist ivuxolimab. The clonotype was recovered from an adult with an advanced solid tumor such as melanoma, head and neck, liver or kidney cancer. The chain combines TRBV2 with TRBJ2-7, with 10 bases that match TRBD1. This CDR3 is CASGGDRGRGEQYF. CDR3 in DNA: TGTGCCAGCGGGGGGGACAGGGGAAGGGGCGAGCAGTACTTC. The full variable domain, in which reference TRBV2 and TRBJ2-7 provide the parts outside the CDR3, is EPEVTQTPSHQVTQMGQEVILRCVPISNHLYFYWYRQILGQKVEFLVSFYNNEISEKSEIFDDQFSVERPDGSNFTLKIRSTKLEDSAMYFCASGGDRGRGEQYFGPGTRLTVT.